Presented here are 18 T cell receptor beta chains from one specimen sequenced in a study of blood T cell repertoires in COVID-19. Clones were sequenced by immunoSEQ multiplex PCR, and TCRdb holds only the in-frame ones, with some missing. The sample gives around 250,000 clones, approximately 89% of which show up once; around 3.1% is in the top ten. The source material was PBMCs or T cells enriched from blood (not recorded which). The receptors shown here come from a woman aged 40 to 55 who had been exposed to COVID-19.

The chain is built from TRBV6-5 and TRBJ1-3, with 7 positions matching TRBD1. The CDR3 has 15 residues. J lost 4 bases, V lost 5 bases, and 8 bases had no gene match. CDR1 is MNHEY and CDR2 is SVGAGI in the germline V gene. The CDR3 coding sequence is TGTGCCAGCAGTCACGACAGGGACGGAGGAAACACCATATATTTT. Amino acids: CASSHDRDGGNTIYF.

The chain has TRBV6-5 and TRBJ1-1, with D possibly TRBD1 on 5 matching bases. With 3 bases removed from V and 5 bases from J, the gap between germline ends came to 13 bases. The CDR3 loop spans 14 amino acids. Germline V gene lookup returns CDR1 MNHEY and CDR2 SVGAGI. In nucleotides, the CDR3 is TGTGCCAGCAGTTATGGAGGGCGGGGGACTGAAGCTTTCTTT. It is translated as CASSYGGRGTEAFF.

The chain couples TRBV29-1 to TRBJ2-5, with D perhaps TRBD1 (5 bases). Germline CDR1 and CDR2: SQVTM and ANQGSEA. CDR3 length: 13 amino acids. Trimming pared 6 bases from V and 2 bases from J, leaving 13 bases between. This CDR3 is CSVPMQGQETQYF. The CDR3 DNA follows: TGCAGCGTCCCAATGCAGGGTCAAGAGACCCAGTACTTC.

V is TRBV5-1 and J is TRBJ1-2; 9 nucleotides agree with TRBD1. There are 18 residues in the CDR3. Germline V CDR1 and CDR2: SGHRS, YFSETQ. V trimming: 0 bases; J trimming: 3 bases; junction bases outside the gene matches: 12. The CDR3 DNA sequence: TGCGCCAGCAGCTTGGAGTCCGGGACAGGGCCCAGAGACTATGGCTACACCTTC. Protein sequence: CASSLESGTGPRDYGYTF.

The chain couples TRBV18 to TRBJ1-2; TRBD1 aligns across 10 bases. V shed 5 bases, J shed 4 bases, and the junction held 7 bases outside the gene matches. Germline V gene data show CDR1 as KGHSH and CDR2 as LQKENI. The CDR3 is made up of 15 amino acids. CDR3 bases: TGTGCCAGCTCAAGCCCGGGACAGGGGACCTATGGCTACACCTTC. As protein: CASSSPGQGTYGYTF.

This clone was observed a few times. CDR3: CSATLAGTQYF. In nucleotides, the CDR3 is TGCAGTGCTACGCTAGCGGGGACCCAGTACTTC. V is TRBV20-1 and J is TRBJ2-5; TRBD2 agrees at 8 bases. CDR1 is DFQATT, CDR2 SNEGSKA, per germline (reference sequence). This CDR3 has 11 amino acids. Unmatched junction bases numbered 2, after V lost 4 bases and J lost 7 bases.

The chain links TRBV1 to TRBJ2-3; the tabulated D call, TRBD2, remains unverified against the DNA. TRBV1 is flagged as a pseudogene. CDR3 size: 15 residues. The CDR3 nucleotides are TGCACCAGCAGCCCCAAGCGGGGGGGCACAGATACGCAGTATTTT. Its protein is CTSSPKRGGTDTQYF.

This sequence joins TRBV11-1 and TRBJ2-2; TRBD2 aligns across 10 bases. From germline, CDR1 is SGHAT and CDR2 FQDESV (reference sequence). The CDR3 covers 15 residues. V shed 5 bases and J 1 base; nucleotides not matched to a gene: 1. Written as DNA, the CDR3 is TGTGCCAGCAGCCCTAGCGGGAGGAACACCGGGGAGCTGTTTTTT. Encoded protein: CASSPSGRNTGELFF.

This rearrangement joins TRBV2 to TRBJ2-7; 8 nucleotides line up with TRBD1. Germline trimming cut 6 bases from V and 4 bases from J; bases unmatched to any gene: 2. The length of the CDR3 is 12 residues. Germline CDR1 is SNHLY and CDR2 is FYNNEI. CDR3 sequence reads: CASRRQGYEQYF. DNA for the CDR3: TGTGCCAGCAGAAGACAGGGGTACGAGCAGTACTTC.

This clone has just a few counts. The CDR3 DNA reads TGCGCCAGCAGCCAGGGACAGGGCCGACACGAGCAGTACTTC. Translation gives CASSQGQGRHEQYF. The chain combines TRBV4-3 with TRBJ2-7, with TRBD1 matching over 9 bases. The CDR3 has 14 amino acids. Germline CDR1 and CDR2: LGHNA and YSLEER. V dropped 3 bases and J dropped 5; count of bases not matched to a gene: 5.

The chain uses TRBV18 and TRBJ1-2, with a possible D match to TRBD1 (6 bases). Trimming took off 6 bases at V and 7 bases at J, with 18 bases between the two ends. CDR1 and CDR2 (germline): KGHSH, LQKENI. The CDR3 has 14 amino acids. CDR3 DNA sequence: TGTGCCAGCTCGCGCACAGAACAGGGATTTGGCTACACCTTC. This translates into CASSRTEQGFGYTF.

This clone occurred a few times. This chain connects TRBV6-2 or TRBV6-3 to TRBJ2-5; 7 bases are a match to TRBD1. V was pared by 5 bases and J by 2 bases, with 5 bases of the junction left unmatched. Per germline, CDR1 MNHEY and CDR2 SVGEGT. The CDR3 sequence is 14 residues long. CDR3 amino acids: CASSKTGEQETQYF. CDR3 bases: TGTGCCAGCAGTAAAACAGGGGAACAAGAGACCCAGTACTTC.

The chain employs TRBV7-8 and TRBJ2-7; a possible D gene is TRBD1 (5 bases). This CDR3 has 14 amino acids. Germline CDR1 SGHVS, CDR2 FQNEAQ. V lost 1 base to trimming and J lost 2 bases, with 9 bases between them. The CDR3 DNA sequence: TGTGCCAGCAGCTTAGATTGGGGCCCCTACGAGCAGTACGTC. Translating gives CASSLDWGPYEQYV.

Only one count was recorded for this clone. This chain links TRBV14 with TRBJ1-2, with a weak D call TRBD1 (5 bases). This CDR3 contains 15 residues. The germline V gene encodes CDR1 SGHDN and CDR2 FVKESK. V was pared by 1 base and J by 6 bases, with 15 bases between. The CDR3: CASSQGARVYDGYTF. CDR3 DNA sequence: TGTGCCAGCAGCCAAGGCGCCAGGGTTTACGATGGCTACACCTTC.

The V gene is TRBV27, the J gene TRBJ1-2; 7 bases match TRBD1. The V segment lost 7 bases and the J segment 11 bases; nucleotides outside the gene matches: 10. CDR1 is MNHEY and CDR2 is SMNVEV in the germline V gene (reference sequence). This CDR3 is built from 12 residues. CDR3 in DNA: TGTGCCAGCACCGGACCGGGACAGCAATACACCTTC. Its translation is CASTGPGQQYTF.

This sequence joins TRBV28 and TRBJ2-3; 11 bases are a match to TRBD1. Germline values: CDR1 MDHEN, CDR2 SYDVKM. J lost 9 bases, V lost 7 bases, and 12 bases had no gene match. This CDR3 is 15 amino acids long. CDR3: CASTGQGAGDRTQYF. Here the CDR3 DNA reads TGTGCCAGCACAGGACAGGGGGCGGGAGATCGGACGCAGTATTTT.

The J gene is TRBJ1-2, the V gene TRBV20-1; D may be TRBD1 (5 bases). This CDR3 region has 11 residues. Deletions cut 8 bases from V and 4 bases from J, with 11 bases between. Germline CDR1 is DFQATT and CDR2 is SNEGSKA (reference sequence). The CDR3 spells CSRPGGYGYTF. DNA for the CDR3: TGCAGTAGGCCCGGGGGCTATGGCTACACCTTC.

The J gene is TRBJ2-1, the V gene TRBV27, with 7 nucleotides matching TRBD2. This CDR3 region has 15 residues. V shed 5 bases and J 9 bases; nucleotides not matched to a gene: 13. Germline CDR1 reads MNHEY; CDR2 reads SMNVEV (reference sequence). CDR3 nucleotide sequence: TGTGCCAGCAGTCCGGCCGCCCGGCGGGAGAGTGAGCAGTTCTTC. Translating it yields CASSPAARRESEQFF.